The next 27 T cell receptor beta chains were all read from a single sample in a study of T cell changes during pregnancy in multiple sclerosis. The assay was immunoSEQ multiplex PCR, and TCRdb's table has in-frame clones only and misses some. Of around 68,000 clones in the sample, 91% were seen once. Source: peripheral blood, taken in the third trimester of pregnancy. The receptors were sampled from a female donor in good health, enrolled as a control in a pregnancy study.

The CDR3 loop reads CASSLGSADTQYF. The CDR3 nucleotides read TGTGCCAGCAGCTTAGGTAGCGCAGATACGCAGTATTTT. The V call is TRBV7-9, the J call TRBJ2-3, with TRBD2 as a possible D gene (5 bases). V was clipped by 1 base and J by 4 bases, with 6 bases between them. Germline loops: CDR1 SEHNR, CDR2 FQNEAQ (reference sequence). CDR3 length: 13 amino acids.

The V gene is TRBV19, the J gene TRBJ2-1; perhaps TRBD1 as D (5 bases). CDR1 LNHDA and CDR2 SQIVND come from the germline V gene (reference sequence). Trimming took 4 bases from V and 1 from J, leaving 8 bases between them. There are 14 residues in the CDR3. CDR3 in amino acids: CASSTQGSYNEQFF. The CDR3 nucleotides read TGTGCCAGTAGTACGCAGGGATCCTACAATGAGCAGTTCTTC.

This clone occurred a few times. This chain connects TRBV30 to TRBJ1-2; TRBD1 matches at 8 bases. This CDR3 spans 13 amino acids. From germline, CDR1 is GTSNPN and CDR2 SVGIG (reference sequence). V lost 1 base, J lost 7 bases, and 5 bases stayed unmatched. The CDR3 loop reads CAWSAGGGSGYTF. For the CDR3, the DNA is TGTGCCTGGAGTGCAGGGGGCGGGTCTGGCTACACCTTC.

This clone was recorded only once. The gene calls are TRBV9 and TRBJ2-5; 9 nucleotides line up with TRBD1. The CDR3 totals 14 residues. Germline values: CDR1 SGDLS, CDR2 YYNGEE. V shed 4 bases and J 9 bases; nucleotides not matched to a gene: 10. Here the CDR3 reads CASSPQGQGGSQYF. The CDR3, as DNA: TGTGCCAGCAGCCCCCAGGGACAGGGAGGGTCCCAGTACTTC.

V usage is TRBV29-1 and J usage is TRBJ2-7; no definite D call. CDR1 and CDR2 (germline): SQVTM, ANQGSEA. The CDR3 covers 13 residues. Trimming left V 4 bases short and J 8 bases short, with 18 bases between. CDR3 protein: CSVVVRQLYKQYF. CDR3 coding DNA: TGCAGCGTTGTAGTGCGACAACTTTACAAGCAGTACTTC.

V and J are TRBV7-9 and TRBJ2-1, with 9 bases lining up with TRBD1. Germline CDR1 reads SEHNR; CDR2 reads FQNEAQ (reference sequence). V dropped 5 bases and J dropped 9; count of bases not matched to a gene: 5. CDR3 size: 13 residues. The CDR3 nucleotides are TGTGCCAGCAGCCCGGGGACAGGGATTGAGCAGTTCTTC. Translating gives CASSPGTGIEQFF. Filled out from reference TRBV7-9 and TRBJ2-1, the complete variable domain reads DTGVSQNPRHKITKRGQNVTFRCDPISEHNRLYWYRQTLGQGPEFLTYFQNEAQLEKSRLLSDRFSAERPKGSFSTLEIQRTEQGDSAMYLCASSPGTGIEQFFGPGTRLTVL.

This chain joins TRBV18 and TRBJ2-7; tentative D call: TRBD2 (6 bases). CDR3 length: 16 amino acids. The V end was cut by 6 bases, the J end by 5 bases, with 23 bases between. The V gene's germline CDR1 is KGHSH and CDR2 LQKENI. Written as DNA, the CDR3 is TGTGCCAGCTCGCCAGAGCTACTAGCCGCACAAAACGAGCAGTACTTC. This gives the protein CASSPELLAAQNEQYF.

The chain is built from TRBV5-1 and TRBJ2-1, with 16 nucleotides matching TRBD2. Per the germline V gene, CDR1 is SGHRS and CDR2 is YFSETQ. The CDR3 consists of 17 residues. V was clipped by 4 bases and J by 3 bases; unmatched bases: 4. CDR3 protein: CASSTGTSGGVYNEQFF. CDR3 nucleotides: TGCGCCAGCAGCACCGGGACTAGCGGGGGGGTCTACAATGAGCAGTTCTTC.

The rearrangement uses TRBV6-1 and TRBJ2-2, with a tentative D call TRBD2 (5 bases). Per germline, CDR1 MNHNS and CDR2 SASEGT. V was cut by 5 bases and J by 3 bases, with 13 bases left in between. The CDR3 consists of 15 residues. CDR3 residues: CASSLRAGDTGELFF. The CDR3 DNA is TGTGCCAGCAGTCTCCGGGCCGGGGACACCGGGGAGCTGTTTTTT.

This chain's CDR3 is CASREGLLTYNEQFF. In DNA form, the CDR3 reads TGTGCCAGCAGGGAGGGACTTCTTACCTACAATGAGCAGTTCTTC. The chain carries TRBV7-8 and TRBJ2-1, with a weak D call TRBD2 (6 bases). V gave up 6 bases and J gave up 2 bases, with 14 bases separating them. Germline loops: CDR1 SGHVS, CDR2 FQNEAQ. The CDR3 is 15 residues long.

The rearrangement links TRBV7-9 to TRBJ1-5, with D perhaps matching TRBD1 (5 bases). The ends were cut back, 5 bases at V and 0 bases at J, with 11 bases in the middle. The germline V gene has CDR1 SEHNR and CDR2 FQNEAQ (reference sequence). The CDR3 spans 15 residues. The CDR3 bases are TGTGCCAGCAGCGGGGAGGGGCATAGCAATCAGCCCCAGCATTTT. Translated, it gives CASSGEGHSNQPQHF.

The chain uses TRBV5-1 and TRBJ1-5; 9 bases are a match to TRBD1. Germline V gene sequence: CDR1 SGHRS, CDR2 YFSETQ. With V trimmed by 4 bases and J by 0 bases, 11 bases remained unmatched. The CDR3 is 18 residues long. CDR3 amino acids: CASSGQDRGRYSNQPQHF. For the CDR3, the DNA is TGCGCCAGCAGCGGGCAGGACAGGGGACGATATAGCAATCAGCCCCAGCATTTT. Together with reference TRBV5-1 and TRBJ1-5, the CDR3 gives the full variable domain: KAGVTQTPRYLIKTRGQQVTLSCSPISGHRSVSWYQQTPGQGLQFLFEYFSETQRNKGNFPGRFSGRQFSNSRSEMNVSTLELGDSALYLCASSGQDRGRYSNQPQHFGDGTRLSIL.

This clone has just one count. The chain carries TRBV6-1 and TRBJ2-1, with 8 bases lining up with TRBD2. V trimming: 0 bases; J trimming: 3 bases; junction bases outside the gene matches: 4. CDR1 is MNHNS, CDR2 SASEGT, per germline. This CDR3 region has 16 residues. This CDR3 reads CASSEASGGFYNEQFF. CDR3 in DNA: TGTGCCAGCAGTGAAGCGAGCGGGGGCTTCTACAATGAGCAGTTCTTC.

The CDR3 sequence: CASSLDNNQPQHF. Here the CDR3 DNA reads TGTGCCAGCAGTTTAGACAACAATCAGCCCCAGCATTTT. This chain links TRBV27 with TRBJ1-5; no clear D gene. The CDR3 has 13 amino acids. V lost 2 bases and J 3 bases, leaving 5 bases between the germline ends. Germline assignment: CDR1 MNHEY and CDR2 SMNVEV (reference sequence).

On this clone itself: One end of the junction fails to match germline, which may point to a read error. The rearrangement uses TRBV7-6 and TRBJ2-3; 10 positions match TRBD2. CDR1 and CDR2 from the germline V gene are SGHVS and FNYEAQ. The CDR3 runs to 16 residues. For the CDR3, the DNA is TGTGCCAGCAGCCTAGCGGGAGATGGGTCGGCAGATACGCAGTATTTT. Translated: CASSLAGDGSADTQYF.

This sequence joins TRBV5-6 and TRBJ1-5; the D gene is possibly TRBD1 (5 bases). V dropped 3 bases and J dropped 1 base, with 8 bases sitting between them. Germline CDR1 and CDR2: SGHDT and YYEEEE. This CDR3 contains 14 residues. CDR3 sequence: CASSSGLSNQPQHF. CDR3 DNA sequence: TGTGCCAGCAGCTCAGGGCTGAGCAATCAGCCCCAGCATTTT.

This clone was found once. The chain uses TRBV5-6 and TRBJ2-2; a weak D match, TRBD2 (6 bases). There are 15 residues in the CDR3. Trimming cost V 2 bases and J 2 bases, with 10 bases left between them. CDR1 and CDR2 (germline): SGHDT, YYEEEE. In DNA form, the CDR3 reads TGTGCCAGCAGCTTTGCTAGCGACAACACCGGGGAGCTGTTTTTT. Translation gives CASSFASDNTGELFF.

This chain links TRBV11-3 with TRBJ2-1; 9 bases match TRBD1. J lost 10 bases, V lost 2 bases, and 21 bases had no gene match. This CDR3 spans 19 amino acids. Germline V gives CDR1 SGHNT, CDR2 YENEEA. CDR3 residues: CASSLSTGGVGGVPREQFF. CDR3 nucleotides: TGTGCCAGCAGCTTATCAACAGGGGGCGTGGGGGGGGTTCCGCGGGAGCAGTTCTTC.

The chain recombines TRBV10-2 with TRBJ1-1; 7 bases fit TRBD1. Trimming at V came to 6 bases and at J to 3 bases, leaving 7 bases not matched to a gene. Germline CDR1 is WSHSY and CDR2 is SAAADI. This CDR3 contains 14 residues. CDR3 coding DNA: TGCGCCAGCAGAACAGGGGCCGCTCACACTGAAGCTTTCTTT. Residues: CASRTGAAHTEAFF.

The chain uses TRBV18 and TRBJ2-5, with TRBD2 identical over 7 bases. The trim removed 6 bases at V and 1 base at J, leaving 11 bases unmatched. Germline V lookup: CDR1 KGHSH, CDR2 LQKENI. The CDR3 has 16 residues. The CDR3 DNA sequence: TGTGCCAGCTCTACGTTGGGAGGGGCTATCCAAGAGACCCAGTACTTC. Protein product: CASSTLGGAIQETQYF.

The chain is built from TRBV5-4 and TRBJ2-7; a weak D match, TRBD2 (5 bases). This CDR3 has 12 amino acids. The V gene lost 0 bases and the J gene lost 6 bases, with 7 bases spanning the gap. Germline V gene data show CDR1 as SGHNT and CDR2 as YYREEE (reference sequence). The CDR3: CASSLVEGEQYF. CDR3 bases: TGTGCCAGCAGCTTGGTTGAGGGCGAGCAGTACTTC.

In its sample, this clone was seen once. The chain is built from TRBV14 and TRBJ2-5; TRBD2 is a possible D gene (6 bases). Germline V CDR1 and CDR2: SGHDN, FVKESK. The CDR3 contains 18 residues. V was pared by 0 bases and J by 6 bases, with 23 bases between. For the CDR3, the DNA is TGTGCCAGCAGCCAAGAGGGGGAGACTAGGCCTGTCCGAAAGACCCAGTACTTC. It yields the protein CASSQEGETRPVRKTQYF.

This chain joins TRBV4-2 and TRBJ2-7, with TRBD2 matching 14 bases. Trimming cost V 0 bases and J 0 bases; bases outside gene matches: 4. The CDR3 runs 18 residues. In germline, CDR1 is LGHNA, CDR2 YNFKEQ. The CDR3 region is CASSQDLGTSGSSYEQYF. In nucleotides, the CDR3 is TGTGCCAGCAGCCAAGATCTTGGGACTAGCGGGAGCTCCTACGAGCAGTACTTC.

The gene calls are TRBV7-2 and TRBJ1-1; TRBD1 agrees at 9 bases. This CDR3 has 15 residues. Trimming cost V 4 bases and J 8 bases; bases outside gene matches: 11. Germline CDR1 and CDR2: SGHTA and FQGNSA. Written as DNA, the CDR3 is TGTGCCAGCAGCTGGGGGGGACAGGGCAAATCGGAAGCTTTCTTT. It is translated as CASSWGGQGKSEAFF.

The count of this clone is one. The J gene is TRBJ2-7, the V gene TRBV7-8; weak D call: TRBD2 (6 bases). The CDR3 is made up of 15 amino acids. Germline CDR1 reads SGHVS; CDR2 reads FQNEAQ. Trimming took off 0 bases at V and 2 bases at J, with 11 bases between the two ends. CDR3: CASSLAGLRAYEQYF. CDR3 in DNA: TGTGCCAGCAGCTTAGCGGGACTCCGAGCCTACGAGCAGTACTTC.

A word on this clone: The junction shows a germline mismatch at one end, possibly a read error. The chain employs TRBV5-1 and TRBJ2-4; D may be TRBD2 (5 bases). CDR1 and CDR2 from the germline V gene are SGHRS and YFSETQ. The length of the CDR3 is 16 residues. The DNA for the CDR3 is TGCGCCAGCAGTTTGGCGGGTAGTTTAGCCAAAAACATTCAGTACTTC. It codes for CASSLAGSLAKNIQYF.

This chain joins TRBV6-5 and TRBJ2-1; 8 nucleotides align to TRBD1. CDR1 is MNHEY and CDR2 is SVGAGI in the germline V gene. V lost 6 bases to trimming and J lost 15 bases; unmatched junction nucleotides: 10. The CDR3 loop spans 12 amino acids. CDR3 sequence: CASRGGGDRWFF. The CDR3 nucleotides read TGTGCCAGCAGGGGGGGCGGGGACAGGTGGTTCTTC.